One sample yielded the 16 T cell receptor beta chains listed below, sequenced in a study of TIL therapy for anti-PD-1-resistant metastatic lung cancer (dated by TCRdb to about 2021). TCR beta CDR3 regions were amplified from genomic DNA by bias-controlled multiplex PCR with the immunoSEQ v3 hsTCRB kit. The table was pulled from immuneACCESS by TCRdb, which kept in-frame rearrangements only. Such tables lose some clones; where checked, under half of the loss comes from unresolved V genes, and the rest has no known cause. In all, the sample holds 95,000 or so clones, and 65% of those were seen once. Over 9.5% of the sample rests with the top ten. Per the publication, the time point label means: pre-treatment sample, taken before nivolumab and TIL therapy. Excised metastases, mostly pleural nodules or supraclavicular lymph nodes, were used as baseline tumor samples and were taken from the same resection from which TIL were grown.

The material sequenced was tumor tissue, taken at baseline. The receptors here all came from a person aged 25 to 85 with non-small cell lung cancer.

This clone has just a few counts. The chain links TRBV10-3 to TRBJ1-3; D not certain. The CDR3 has 13 amino acids. Trimming cost V 6 bases and J 0 bases, with 6 bases left between them. CDR1 and CDR2 (germline): ENHRY, SYGVKD. CDR3 sequence (DNA): TGTGCCATCAGGACCAGCTCTGGAAACACCATATATTTT. This codes for CAIRTSSGNTIYF.

The V gene is TRBV18, the J gene TRBJ2-3; no clear D gene. Trimming pared 2 bases from V and 0 bases from J, leaving 9 bases between. Germline V gives CDR1 KGHSH, CDR2 LQKENI. This CDR3 contains 15 residues. DNA for the CDR3: TGTGCCAGCTCACCAGACGATAGGAGCACAGATACGCAGTATTTT. Protein product: CASSPDDRSTDTQYF. The whole variable domain, remainder taken from reference TRBV18 and TRBJ2-3, is NAGVMQNPRHLVRRRGQEARLRCSPMKGHSHVYWYRQLPEEGLKFMVYLQKENIIDESGMPKERFSAEFPKEGPSILRIQQVVRGDSAAYFCASSPDDRSTDTQYFGPGTRLTVL.

The chain joins TRBV27 to TRBJ1-5; TRBD1 matches at 10 bases. The CDR3 totals 16 residues. CDR1 is MNHEY, CDR2 SMNVEV, per germline (reference sequence). V was clipped by 6 bases and J by 4 bases; unmatched bases: 9. CDR3 protein: CASRPIPGQGNQPQHF. Written as DNA, the CDR3 is TGTGCCAGCAGGCCAATTCCGGGACAGGGGAATCAGCCCCAGCATTTT.

The chain recombines TRBV5-1 with TRBJ1-2, with D unclear. V was pared by 0 bases and J by 1 base, with 13 bases between. Germline values: CDR1 SGHRS, CDR2 YFSETQ. The CDR3 loop spans 16 amino acids. The CDR3, as DNA: TGCGCCAGCAGCTTGGCCGGGCAGGATTATAACTATGGCTACACCTTC. It encodes CASSLAGQDYNYGYTF.

CDR3 sequence: CASSLPTSGRNEQYF. CDR3 bases: TGTGCCAGCAGCCTCCCGACTAGCGGGAGGAACGAGCAGTACTTC. The gene calls are TRBV4-2 and TRBJ2-7, with 13 bases fitting TRBD2. CDR3 length: 15 amino acids. CDR1 is LGHNA, CDR2 YNFKEQ, per germline. V trimming: 4 bases; J trimming: 5 bases; junction bases outside the gene matches: 5.

CDR3 sequence reads: CASSLAQSGYGNTIYF. DNA for the CDR3: TGTGCCAGCAGCTTAGCGCAGTCAGGGTATGGAAACACCATATATTTT. The gene calls are TRBV7-8 and TRBJ1-3, with D possibly TRBD1 on 5 matching bases. V lost 0 bases and J lost 3, with 12 bases in between. Germline lookup yields CDR1 SGHVS and CDR2 FQNEAQ. This CDR3 has 16 residues.

The chain employs TRBV28 and TRBJ2-7; D gene unclear. There are 12 residues in the CDR3. CDR1 and CDR2 (germline): MDHEN, SYDVKM. Trimming pared 7 bases from V and 6 bases from J, leaving 13 bases between. The CDR3 region has the DNA TGTGCCAGCACCTATACAAGAGGCGAGCAGTACTTC. It encodes CASTYTRGEQYF. The variable domain in full, completed from reference TRBV28 and TRBJ2-7, reads DVKVTQSSRYLVKRTGEKVFLECVQDMDHENMFWYRQDPGLGLRLIYFSYDVKMKEKGDIPEGYSVSREKKERFSLILESASTNQTSMYLCASTYTRGEQYFGPGTRLTVT.

Concerning this clone: Other DNA sequences in the same sample also yield this CDR3. J is TRBJ2-6 and V is TRBV3-1 (or the pseudogene TRBV3-2); TRBD1 is a possible D gene (6 bases). Trimming took off 4 bases at V and 0 bases at J, with 10 bases between the two ends. Looked up from germline, CDR1 is LGHDT and CDR2 is YNNKEL (reference sequence). The CDR3 has 16 amino acids. The CDR3 loop reads CASSLRTDSGANVLTF. CDR3 sequence (DNA): TGTGCCAGCAGCCTCCGGACAGACTCTGGGGCCAACGTCCTGACTTTC.

This clone turned up a few times. The V call is TRBV5-1, the J call TRBJ1-2; 7 nucleotides line up with TRBD1. The CDR3 loop spans 14 amino acids. CDR1 is SGHRS and CDR2 is YFSETQ in the germline V gene. The J segment lost 3 bases and the V segment lost 4 bases, leaving 6 bases of the junction unmatched. The CDR3 region is CASSQIRGDYGYTF. CDR3 in DNA: TGCGCCAGCAGCCAAATCAGGGGGGACTATGGCTACACCTTC.

The CDR3 loop reads CASSHVGLAKNIQYF. CDR3 DNA sequence: TGTGCCAGCAGCCACGTAGGCTTAGCCAAAAACATTCAGTACTTC. The chain combines TRBV6-6 with TRBJ2-4, with D unclear. V was clipped by 6 bases and J by 0 bases, with 12 bases between them. CDR1 is MNHNY, CDR2 SVGAGI, per germline (reference sequence). CDR3 length: 15 amino acids.

The V call is TRBV14, the J call TRBJ2-5; D is tentatively TRBD1 or TRBD2 (5 bases each). V was pared by 5 bases and J by 4 bases, with 23 bases between. This CDR3 is built from 17 residues. Germline V gene data show CDR1 as SGHDN and CDR2 as FVKESK. The CDR3 DNA is TGTGCCAGCAGCAGAAGGCGGGCTGAGGGGTGGAGAGAGACCCAGTACTTC. This gives the protein CASSRRRAEGWRETQYF.

V usage is TRBV10-2 and J usage is TRBJ1-5; 9 positions agree with TRBD1. V was clipped by 7 bases and J by 6 bases; unmatched bases: 10. The germline V gene encodes CDR1 WSHSY and CDR2 SAAADI. There are 15 residues in the CDR3. The CDR3 spells CASKKGQGEGQPQHF. CDR3 coding DNA: TGCGCCAGCAAGAAGGGACAGGGAGAAGGTCAGCCCCAGCATTTT.

The gene calls are TRBV6-1 and TRBJ1-1; D is uncertain. Per the germline V gene, CDR1 is MNHNS and CDR2 is SASEGT. The CDR3 covers 14 residues. V dropped 2 bases and J dropped 11 bases, with 18 bases sitting between them. The CDR3 DNA reads as TGTGCCAGCAGTGAAATATGGCCCCTAAGGTTCGCTTTCTTT. The encoded protein is CASSEIWPLRFAFF.

CDR3 protein: CASSSGLGGLETQYF. The CDR3 DNA reads TGTGCCAGCAGTTCCGGCTTAGGGGGCCTGGAGACCCAGTACTTC. The chain employs TRBV6-2 or TRBV6-3 and TRBJ2-5; 7 nucleotides line up with TRBD1. Germline V gene sequence: CDR1 MNHEY, CDR2 SVGEGT. The CDR3 contains 15 residues. After removal of 4 bases from V and 5 bases from J, the junction contained 10 bases not matched to a gene.

The V gene is TRBV18, the J gene TRBJ2-3; no definite D call. CDR1 and CDR2 from the germline V gene are KGHSH and LQKENI. The CDR3 is 13 amino acids. V was cut by 6 bases and J by 0 bases, with 7 bases left in between. The CDR3 nucleotides are TGTGCCAGCTCGTCAATTAGCACAGATACGCAGTATTTT. This translates into CASSSISTDTQYF.

About this clone itself: With a much larger clone just one base away, this may be a read error. This chain links TRBV5-1 with TRBJ2-3, with a tentative D call TRBD1 (5 bases). Deletions cut 0 bases from V and 6 bases from J, with 5 bases between. CDR3 length: 12 amino acids. Per germline, CDR1 SGHRS and CDR2 YFSETQ. The CDR3 DNA reads TGCGCCAGCAGCTTGGACAGGGATACGCAGTATTTT. Its protein is CASSLDRDTQYF.